The 15 T cell receptor beta chains listed next were all sequenced from one sample in a study of blood T cell repertoires in COVID-19. Assay used: immunoSEQ multiplex PCR; TCRdb lists only in-frame clones, some missing. The sample holds some 56,000 clones, 85% to 90% seen once. Source material: peripheral blood. Receptors were obtained from a woman aged 60-75 years with COVID-19, enrolled during active disease.

Concerning this clone: At one of its ends the junction is not consistent with the germline gene, which may arise from a read error. The chain joins TRBV6-1 to TRBJ2-1; 8 bases are a match to TRBD2. From germline, CDR1 is MNHNS and CDR2 SASEGT. This CDR3 contains 15 residues. The CDR3 region is CASREAGVGYNEQFF. The CDR3 DNA is TGTGCCAGCAGGGAAGCGGGAGTTGGGTACAATGAGCAGTTCTTC.

This chain joins TRBV11-3 and TRBJ2-7; D gene uncertain. CDR1 SGHNT and CDR2 YENEEA come from the germline V gene. The CDR3 covers 15 residues. Trimming removed 5 bases at V and 2 bases at J, with 16 bases between. CDR3 residues: CASSLPQAGAYEQYF. CDR3 in DNA: TGTGCCAGCAGCCTGCCCCAAGCCGGAGCCTACGAGCAGTACTTC. The whole variable domain, filled in from reference TRBV11-3 and TRBJ2-7, reads EAGVVQSPRYKIIEKKQPVAFWCNPISGHNTLYWYLQNLGQGPELLIRYENEEAVDDSQLPKDRFSAERLKGVDSTLKIQPAELGDSAVYLCASSLPQAGAYEQYFGPGTRLTVT.

The J gene is TRBJ2-7, the V gene TRBV6-5; the D is unclear. V lost 6 bases, J lost 0 bases, and 12 bases lay in between. The V gene's germline CDR1 is MNHEY and CDR2 SVGAGI. This CDR3 is built from 14 residues. CDR3 sequence (DNA): TGTGCCAGCAGGGCCCTGGGCATCTCCTACGAGCAGTACTTC. Translated, it gives CASRALGISYEQYF.

The chain carries TRBV6-5 and TRBJ1-3; D is unresolved. The germline V gene encodes CDR1 MNHEY and CDR2 SVGAGI. The CDR3 loop spans 13 amino acids. Trimming took off 7 bases at V and 4 bases at J, with 11 bases between the two ends. The CDR3 loop is CASTEGWGNTIYF. CDR3 nucleotides: TGTGCCAGCACAGAGGGTTGGGGAAACACCATATATTTT.

The rearrangement links TRBV29-1 to TRBJ1-2; TRBD1 aligns across 7 bases. J lost 3 bases, V lost 5 bases, and 6 bases had no gene match. Germline CDR1 reads SQVTM; CDR2 reads ANQGSEA. CDR3 length equals 13 residues. This CDR3 reads CSVIQGSDYGYTF. The CDR3 DNA follows: TGCAGCGTTATACAGGGGTCGGACTATGGCTACACCTTC.

The chain is built from TRBV4-2 and TRBJ1-6, with no clear D. Germline CDR1 is LGHNA and CDR2 is YNFKEQ. The CDR3 runs 14 residues. Trimming removed 1 base at V and 7 bases at J, with 8 bases between. The CDR3 DNA is TGTGCCAGCAGCCAAGGGCGGATAAATTCACCCCTCCACTTT. This sequence encodes CASSQGRINSPLHF.

The chain recombines TRBV7-9 with TRBJ2-7; weak D call: TRBD1 (6 bases). Germline CDR1 SEHNR, CDR2 FQNEAQ (reference sequence). The CDR3 consists of 14 residues. With 4 bases removed from V and 5 bases from J, the gap between germline ends came to 15 bases. The CDR3 loop reads CASSSPGARNEQYF. In DNA, the CDR3 is TGTGCCAGCAGCTCCCCAGGGGCGCGTAACGAGCAGTACTTC.

The table lists this clone with a count of one. The gene calls are TRBV24-1 and TRBJ2-1; 11 nucleotides agree with TRBD2. Germline trimming cut 5 bases from V and 4 bases from J; bases unmatched to any gene: 12. This CDR3 comprises 18 residues. Germline CDR1 KGHDR, CDR2 SFDVKD. CDR3 sequence: CATSGGTSGQPLYNEQFF. The DNA of the CDR3 is TGTGCCACCAGTGGGGGGACTAGCGGCCAGCCCTTGTACAATGAGCAGTTCTTC.

This clone showed up just a few times. This chain joins TRBV5-1 and TRBJ2-5, with 14 positions matching TRBD2. CDR3 length equals 17 residues. The germline V gene encodes CDR1 SGHRS and CDR2 YFSETQ. V trimming: 4 bases; J trimming: 5 bases; junction bases outside the gene matches: 10. CDR3 bases: TGCGCCAGCAGCGAGGGGACTAGCGGGAGCTTTGAGGAGACCCAGTACTTC. Protein sequence: CASSEGTSGSFEETQYF.

The chain carries TRBV25-1 and TRBJ2-7, with a tentative D call TRBD2 (6 bases). The CDR3 sequence is 17 residues long. V lost 2 bases and J 2 bases, leaving 19 bases between the germline ends. Germline CDR1 MGHDK, CDR2 SYGVNS. The CDR3 DNA sequence: TGTGCCAGCAGTGAAAGCCCTGCGGGATACTCAACCTACGAGCAGTACTTC. Its protein product is CASSESPAGYSTYEQYF.

The gene calls are TRBV2 and TRBJ2-3, with a weak D call TRBD1 (5 bases). V lost 6 bases, J lost 10 bases, and 17 bases lay in between. This CDR3 is 13 amino acids long. Germline V gene lookup returns CDR1 SNHLY and CDR2 FYNNEI. The CDR3 sequence: CASSAKGVLPQYF. The CDR3 region has the DNA TGTGCCAGCAGCGCCAAAGGGGTACTACCGCAGTATTTT.

The rearrangement joins TRBV4-1 to TRBJ2-7; 7 nucleotides agree with TRBD2. The V gene's germline CDR1 is MGHRA and CDR2 YSYEKL. The CDR3 totals 15 residues. Trimming took 1 base from V and 5 from J; bases not matched to a gene: 8. DNA for the CDR3: TGCGCCAGCAGCCAAGGGCTGGGGGGGACGGACGAGCAGTACTTC. Protein: CASSQGLGGTDEQYF.

This rearrangement joins TRBV24-1 to TRBJ2-7, with D possibly being TRBD1 (5 bases). This CDR3 spans 14 amino acids. The V gene's germline CDR1 is KGHDR and CDR2 SFDVKD. With 2 bases removed from V and 5 bases from J, the gap between germline ends came to 12 bases. CDR3 protein: CATSDSTVRDEQYF. The CDR3 nucleotides read TGTGCCACCAGTGATTCGACAGTCAGGGACGAGCAGTACTTC.

This chain joins TRBV5-4 and TRBJ2-7; D might be TRBD1 (7 bases). The V and J ends lost 7 bases and 6 bases respectively, with 17 bases between them. The CDR3 consists of 13 residues. The germline gives CDR1 SGHNT, CDR2 YYREEE (reference sequence). CDR3: CASGGGSHVEQYF. The CDR3 DNA follows: TGTGCCAGCGGAGGGGGCTCGCATGTCGAGCAGTACTTC.

This clone has only a few counts. The chain combines TRBV5-1 with TRBJ2-3; 12 bases line up with TRBD2. V dropped 4 bases and J dropped 14; count of bases not matched to a gene: 14. The V gene's germline CDR1 is SGHRS and CDR2 YFSETQ. CDR3 size: 15 residues. The CDR3 loop is CASSPLLAGGLMPYF. The CDR3 region has the DNA TGCGCCAGCAGCCCACTACTAGCGGGAGGTTTGATGCCGTATTTT.